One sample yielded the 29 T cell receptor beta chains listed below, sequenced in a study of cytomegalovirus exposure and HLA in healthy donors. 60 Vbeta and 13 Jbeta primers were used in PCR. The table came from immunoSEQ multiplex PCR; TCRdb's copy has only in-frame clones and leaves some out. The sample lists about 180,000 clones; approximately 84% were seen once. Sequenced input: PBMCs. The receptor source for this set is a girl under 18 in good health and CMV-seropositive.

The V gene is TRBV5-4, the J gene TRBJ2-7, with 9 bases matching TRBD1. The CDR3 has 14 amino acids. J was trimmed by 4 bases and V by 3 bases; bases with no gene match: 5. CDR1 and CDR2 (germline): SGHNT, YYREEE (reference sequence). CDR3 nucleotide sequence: TGTGCCAGCAGCTCCCGACAGGGGGATTACGAGCAGTACTTC. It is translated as CASSSRQGDYEQYF.

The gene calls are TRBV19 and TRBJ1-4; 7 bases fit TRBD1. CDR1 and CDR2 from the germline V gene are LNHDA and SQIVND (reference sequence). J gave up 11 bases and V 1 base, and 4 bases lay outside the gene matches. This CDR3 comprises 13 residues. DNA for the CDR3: TGTGCCAGTAGTATAGGACCAGGGGGGAAACTGTTTTTT. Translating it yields CASSIGPGGKLFF.

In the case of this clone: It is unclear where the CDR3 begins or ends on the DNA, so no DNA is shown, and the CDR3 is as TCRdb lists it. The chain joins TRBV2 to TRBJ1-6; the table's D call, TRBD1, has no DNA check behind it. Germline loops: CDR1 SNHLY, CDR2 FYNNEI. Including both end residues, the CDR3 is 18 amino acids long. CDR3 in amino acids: CASILDSLGSSYNSPLHF.

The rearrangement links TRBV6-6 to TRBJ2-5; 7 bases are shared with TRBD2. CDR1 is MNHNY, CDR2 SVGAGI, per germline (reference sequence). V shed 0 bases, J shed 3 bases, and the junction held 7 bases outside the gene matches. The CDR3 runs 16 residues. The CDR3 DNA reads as TGTGCCAGCAGTTACTCGCGGACTAGTAGTGAAGAGACCCAGTACTTC. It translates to CASSYSRTSSEETQYF.

This CDR3 reads CASSYRQAKYGYTF. The CDR3 DNA reads TGTGCCAGCAGTTACCGGCAGGCGAAATATGGCTACACCTTC. V is TRBV6-5 and J is TRBJ1-2; D uncertain. The CDR3 is made up of 14 amino acids. Germline V CDR1 and CDR2: MNHEY, SVGAGI. The V end was cut by 2 bases, the J end by 5 bases, with 12 bases between.

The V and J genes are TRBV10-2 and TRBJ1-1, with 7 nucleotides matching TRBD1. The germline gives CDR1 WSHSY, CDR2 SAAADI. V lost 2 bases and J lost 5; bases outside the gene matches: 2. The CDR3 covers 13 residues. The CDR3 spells CASSEKGATEAFF. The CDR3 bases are TGCGCCAGCAGTGAGAAGGGGGCAACTGAAGCTTTCTTT.

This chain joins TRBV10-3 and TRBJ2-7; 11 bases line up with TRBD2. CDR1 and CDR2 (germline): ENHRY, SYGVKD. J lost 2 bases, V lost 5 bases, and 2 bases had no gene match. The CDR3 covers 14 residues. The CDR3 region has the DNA TGTGCCATCAGTTTTAGCGGGGGGGCCTACGAGCAGTACTTC. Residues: CAISFSGGAYEQYF.

CDR3 sequence: CASREPGHRGLKHGYTF. The CDR3 DNA follows: TGCGCCAGCAGAGAACCCGGGCACAGGGGATTGAAGCATGGCTACACCTTC. The chain carries TRBV4-1 and TRBJ1-2, with 7 bases lining up with TRBD1. V was pared by 6 bases and J by 6 bases, with 19 bases of the junction left unmatched. Germline V gives CDR1 MGHRA, CDR2 YSYEKL. This CDR3 spans 17 amino acids.

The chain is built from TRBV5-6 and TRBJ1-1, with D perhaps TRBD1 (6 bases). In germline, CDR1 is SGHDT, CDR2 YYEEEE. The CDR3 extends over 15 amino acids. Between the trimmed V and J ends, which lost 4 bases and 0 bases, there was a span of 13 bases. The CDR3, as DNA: TGTGCCAGCAGCCCCCGGGGGGCGGTGAACACTGAAGCTTTCTTT. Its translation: CASSPRGAVNTEAFF. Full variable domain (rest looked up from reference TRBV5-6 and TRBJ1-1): DAGVTQSPTHLIKTRGQQVTLRCSPKSGHDTVSWYQQALGQGPQFIFQYYEEEERQRGNFPDRFSGHQFPNYSSELNVNALLLGDSALYLCASSPRGAVNTEAFFGQGTRLTVV.

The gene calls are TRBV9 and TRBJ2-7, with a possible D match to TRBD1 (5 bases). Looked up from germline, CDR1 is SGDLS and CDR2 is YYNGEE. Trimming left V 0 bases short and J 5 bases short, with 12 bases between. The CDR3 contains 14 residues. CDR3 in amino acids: CASSVGAGPNEQYF. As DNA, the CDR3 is TGTGCCAGCAGCGTAGGGGCAGGGCCCAACGAGCAGTACTTC.

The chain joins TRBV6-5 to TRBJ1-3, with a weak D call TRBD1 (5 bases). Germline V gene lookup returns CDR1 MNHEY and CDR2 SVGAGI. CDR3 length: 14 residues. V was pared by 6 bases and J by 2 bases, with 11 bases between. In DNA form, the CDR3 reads TGTGCCAGCAGACCAACAGGAGCTGGAAACACCATATATTTT. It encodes CASRPTGAGNTIYF.

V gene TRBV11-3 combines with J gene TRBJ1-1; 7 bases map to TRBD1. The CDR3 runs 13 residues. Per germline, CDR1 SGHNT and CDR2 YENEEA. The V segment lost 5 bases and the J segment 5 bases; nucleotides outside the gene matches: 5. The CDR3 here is CASSPAQGTEAFF. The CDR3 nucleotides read TGTGCCAGCAGCCCCGCACAGGGGACTGAAGCTTTCTTT.

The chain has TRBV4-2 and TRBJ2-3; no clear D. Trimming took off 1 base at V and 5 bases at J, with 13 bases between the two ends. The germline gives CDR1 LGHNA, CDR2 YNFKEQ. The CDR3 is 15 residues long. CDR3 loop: CASSQVVNRGDTQYF. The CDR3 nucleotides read TGTGCCAGCAGCCAAGTTGTTAACCGAGGAGATACGCAGTATTTT.

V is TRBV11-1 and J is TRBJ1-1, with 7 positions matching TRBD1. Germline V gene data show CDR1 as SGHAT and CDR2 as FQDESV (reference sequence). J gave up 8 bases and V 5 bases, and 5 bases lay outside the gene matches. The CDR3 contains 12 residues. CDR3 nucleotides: TGTGCCAGCAGCCCCGGACAGGCGGAAGCTTTCTTT. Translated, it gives CASSPGQAEAFF.

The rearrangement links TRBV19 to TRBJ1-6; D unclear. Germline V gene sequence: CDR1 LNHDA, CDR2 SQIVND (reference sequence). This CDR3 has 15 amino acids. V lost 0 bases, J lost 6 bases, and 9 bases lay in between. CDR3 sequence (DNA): TGTGCCAGTAGTATAGAGGGCAGAGTTAATTCACCCCTCCACTTT. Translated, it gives CASSIEGRVNSPLHF.

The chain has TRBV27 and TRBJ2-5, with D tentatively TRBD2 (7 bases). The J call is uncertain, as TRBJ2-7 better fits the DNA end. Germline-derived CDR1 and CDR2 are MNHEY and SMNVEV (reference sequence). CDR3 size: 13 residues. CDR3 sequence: CASSHRDYYEQYF. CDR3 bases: TGTGCCAGCAGTCACAGGGACTACTACGAGCAGTACTTC.

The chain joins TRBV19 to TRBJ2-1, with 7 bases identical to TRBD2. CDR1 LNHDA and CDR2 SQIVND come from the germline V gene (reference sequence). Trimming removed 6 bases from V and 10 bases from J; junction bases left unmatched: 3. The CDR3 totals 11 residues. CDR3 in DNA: TGTGCCAGTAGAATGGGGGGGGAGCAGTTCTTC. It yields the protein CASRMGGEQFF.

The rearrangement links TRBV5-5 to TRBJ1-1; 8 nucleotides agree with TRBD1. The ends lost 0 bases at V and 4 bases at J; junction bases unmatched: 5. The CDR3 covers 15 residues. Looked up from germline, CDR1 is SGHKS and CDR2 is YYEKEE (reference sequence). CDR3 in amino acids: CASSLGPQGATEAFF. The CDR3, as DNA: TGTGCCAGCAGCTTGGGCCCCCAGGGGGCCACTGAAGCTTTCTTT.

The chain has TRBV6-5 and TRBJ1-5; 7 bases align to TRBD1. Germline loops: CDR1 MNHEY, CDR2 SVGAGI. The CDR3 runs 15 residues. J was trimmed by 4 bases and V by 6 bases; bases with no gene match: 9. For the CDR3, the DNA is TGTGCCAGCAGGCAGACAGGGATCGGAAATCAGCCCCAGCATTTT. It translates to CASRQTGIGNQPQHF.

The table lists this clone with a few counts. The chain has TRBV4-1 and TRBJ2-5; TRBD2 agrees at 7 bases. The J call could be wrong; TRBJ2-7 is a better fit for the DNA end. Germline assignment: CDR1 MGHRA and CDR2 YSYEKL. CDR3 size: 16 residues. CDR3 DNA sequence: TGCGCCAGCAGCCAAGTAAGGGGCGGGGGTCGATACGAGCAGTACTTC. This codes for CASSQVRGGGRYEQYF.

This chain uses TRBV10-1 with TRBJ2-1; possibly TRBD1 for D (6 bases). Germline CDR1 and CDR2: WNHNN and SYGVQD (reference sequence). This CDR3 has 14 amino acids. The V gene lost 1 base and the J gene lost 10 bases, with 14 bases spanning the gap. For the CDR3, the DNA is TGCGCCAGCAGTGAGTTAGGCAGGGGTGGCGAGCAGTTCTTC. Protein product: CASSELGRGGEQFF.

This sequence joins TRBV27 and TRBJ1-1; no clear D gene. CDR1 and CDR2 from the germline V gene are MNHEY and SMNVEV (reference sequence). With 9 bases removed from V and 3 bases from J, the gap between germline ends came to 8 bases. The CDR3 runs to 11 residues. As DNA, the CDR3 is TGTGCCAGGAGGGCCTACACTGAAGCTTTCTTT. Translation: CARRAYTEAFF.

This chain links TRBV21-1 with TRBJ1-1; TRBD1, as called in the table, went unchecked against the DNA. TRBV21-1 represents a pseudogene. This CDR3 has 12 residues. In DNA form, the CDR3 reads TGTGCCAGCGCCGGGACAGAGAATGAAGCTTTCTTT. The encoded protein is CASAGTENEAFF.

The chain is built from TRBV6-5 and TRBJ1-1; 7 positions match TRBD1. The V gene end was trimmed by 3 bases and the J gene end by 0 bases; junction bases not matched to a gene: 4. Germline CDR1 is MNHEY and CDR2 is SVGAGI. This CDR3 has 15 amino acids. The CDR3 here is CASSYQGGMNTEAFF. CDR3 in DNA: TGTGCCAGCAGTTATCAGGGGGGCATGAACACTGAAGCTTTCTTT.

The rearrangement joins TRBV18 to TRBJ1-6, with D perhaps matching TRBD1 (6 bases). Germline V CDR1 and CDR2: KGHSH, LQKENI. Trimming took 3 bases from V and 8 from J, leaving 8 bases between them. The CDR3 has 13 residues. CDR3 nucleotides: TGTGCCAGCTCACCCCCAGGGGATTCACCCCTCCACTTT. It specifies CASSPPGDSPLHF.

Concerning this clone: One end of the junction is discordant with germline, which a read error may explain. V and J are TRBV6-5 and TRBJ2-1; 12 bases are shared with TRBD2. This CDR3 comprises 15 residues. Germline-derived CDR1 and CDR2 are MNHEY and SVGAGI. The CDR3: CASSDSSGGANEQFF. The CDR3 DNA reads TGTGCCAGCAGTGACTCTAGCGGGGGGGCCAATGAGCAGTTCTTC.

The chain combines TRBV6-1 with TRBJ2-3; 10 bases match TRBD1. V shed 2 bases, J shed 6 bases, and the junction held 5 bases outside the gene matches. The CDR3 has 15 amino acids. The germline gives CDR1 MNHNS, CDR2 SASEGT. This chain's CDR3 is CASSEKGTGADTQYF. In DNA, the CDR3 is TGTGCCAGCAGTGAAAAAGGGACAGGGGCGGATACGCAGTATTTT.

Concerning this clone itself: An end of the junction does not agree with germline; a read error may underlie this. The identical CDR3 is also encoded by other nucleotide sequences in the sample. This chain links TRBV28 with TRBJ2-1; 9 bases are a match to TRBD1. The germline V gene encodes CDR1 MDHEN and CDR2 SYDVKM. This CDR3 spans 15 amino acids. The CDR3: CASSAPGQGYNEQFF. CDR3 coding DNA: TGTGCCAGCAGTGCTCCGGGACAGGGATACAATGAACAGTTCTTC.

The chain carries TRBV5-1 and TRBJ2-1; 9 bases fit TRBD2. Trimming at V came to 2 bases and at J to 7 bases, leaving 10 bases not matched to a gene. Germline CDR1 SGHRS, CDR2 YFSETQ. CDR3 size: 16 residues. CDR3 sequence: CASSFFRRGGGNEQFF. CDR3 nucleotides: TGCGCCAGCAGCTTCTTTCGGCGGGGGGGCGGGAATGAGCAGTTCTTC.